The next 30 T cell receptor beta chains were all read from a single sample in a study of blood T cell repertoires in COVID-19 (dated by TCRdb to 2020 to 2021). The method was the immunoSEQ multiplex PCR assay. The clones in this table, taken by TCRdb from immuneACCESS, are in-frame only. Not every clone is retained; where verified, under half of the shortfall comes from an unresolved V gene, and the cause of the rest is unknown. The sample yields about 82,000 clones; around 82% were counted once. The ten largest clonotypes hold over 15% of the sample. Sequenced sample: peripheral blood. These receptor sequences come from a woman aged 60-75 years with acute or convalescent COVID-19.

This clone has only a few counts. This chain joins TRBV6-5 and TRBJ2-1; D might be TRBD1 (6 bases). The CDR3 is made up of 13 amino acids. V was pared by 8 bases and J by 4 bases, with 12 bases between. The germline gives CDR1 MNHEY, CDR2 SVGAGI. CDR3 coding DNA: TGTGCCAGCGGCCAGGGGCTATACAATGAGCAGTTCTTC. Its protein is CASGQGLYNEQFF.

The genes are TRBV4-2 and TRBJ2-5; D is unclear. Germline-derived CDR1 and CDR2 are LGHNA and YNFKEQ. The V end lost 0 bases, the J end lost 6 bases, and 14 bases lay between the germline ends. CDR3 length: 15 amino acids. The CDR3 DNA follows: TGTGCCAGCAGCCAAGATGGCACCCACACCCAGACCCAGTACTTC. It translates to CASSQDGTHTQTQYF.

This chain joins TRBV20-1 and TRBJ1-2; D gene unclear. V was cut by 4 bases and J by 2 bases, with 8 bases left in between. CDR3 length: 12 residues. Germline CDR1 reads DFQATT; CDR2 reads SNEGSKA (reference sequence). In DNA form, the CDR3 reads TGCAGTGCTACTGAGGAGAACTATGGCTACACCTTC. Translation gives CSATEENYGYTF.

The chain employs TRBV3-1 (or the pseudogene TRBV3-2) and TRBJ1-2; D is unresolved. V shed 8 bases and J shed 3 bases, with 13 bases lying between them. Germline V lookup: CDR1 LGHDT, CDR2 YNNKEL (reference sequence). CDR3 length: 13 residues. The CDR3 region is CASGDKFHYGYTF. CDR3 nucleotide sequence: TGTGCCAGCGGCGACAAATTCCACTATGGCTACACCTTC.

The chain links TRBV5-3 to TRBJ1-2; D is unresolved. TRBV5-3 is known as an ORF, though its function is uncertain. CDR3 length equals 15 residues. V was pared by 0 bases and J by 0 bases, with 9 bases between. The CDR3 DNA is TGTGCCAGAAGCTTGGAGGCAGAGGCTAACTATGGCTACACCTTC. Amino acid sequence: CARSLEAEANYGYTF.

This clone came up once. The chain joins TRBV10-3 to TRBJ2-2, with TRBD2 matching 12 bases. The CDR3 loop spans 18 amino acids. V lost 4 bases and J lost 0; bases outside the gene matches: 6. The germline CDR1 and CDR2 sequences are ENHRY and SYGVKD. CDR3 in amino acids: CAISVRLAGATNTGELFF. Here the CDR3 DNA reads TGTGCCATCAGTGTGAGACTAGCGGGGGCCACGAACACCGGGGAGCTGTTTTTT.

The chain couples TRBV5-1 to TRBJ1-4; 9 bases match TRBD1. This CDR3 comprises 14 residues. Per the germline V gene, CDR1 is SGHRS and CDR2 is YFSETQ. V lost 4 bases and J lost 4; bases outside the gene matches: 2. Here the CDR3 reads CASSKGQGNEKLFF. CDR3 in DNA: TGCGCCAGCAGCAAGGGACAGGGTAATGAAAAACTGTTTTTT.

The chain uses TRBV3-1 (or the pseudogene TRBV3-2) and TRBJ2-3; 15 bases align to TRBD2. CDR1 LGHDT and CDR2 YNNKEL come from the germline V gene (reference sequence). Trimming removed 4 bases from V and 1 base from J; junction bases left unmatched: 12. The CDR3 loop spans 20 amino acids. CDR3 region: CASSPGWRTSGGAGTDTQYF. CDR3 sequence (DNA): TGTGCCAGCAGCCCCGGATGGCGGACTAGCGGGGGGGCTGGCACAGATACGCAGTATTTT.

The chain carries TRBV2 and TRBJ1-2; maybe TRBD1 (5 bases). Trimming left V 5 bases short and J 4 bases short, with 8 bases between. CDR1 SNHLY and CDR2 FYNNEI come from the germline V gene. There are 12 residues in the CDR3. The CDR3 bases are TGTGCCAGCAGTACGGGGGGCTATGGCTACACCTTC. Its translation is CASSTGGYGYTF.

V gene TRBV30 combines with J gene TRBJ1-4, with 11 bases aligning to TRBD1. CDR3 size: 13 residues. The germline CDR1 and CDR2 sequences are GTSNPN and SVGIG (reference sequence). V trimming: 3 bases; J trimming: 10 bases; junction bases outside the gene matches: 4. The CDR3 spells CAWSTGTGGKLFF. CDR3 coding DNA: TGTGCCTGGAGCACCGGGACAGGGGGAAAACTGTTTTTT.

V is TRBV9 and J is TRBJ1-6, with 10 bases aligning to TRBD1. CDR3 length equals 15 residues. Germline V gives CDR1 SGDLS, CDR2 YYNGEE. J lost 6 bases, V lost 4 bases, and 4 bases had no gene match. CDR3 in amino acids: CASSSRQGANSPLHF. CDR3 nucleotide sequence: TGTGCCAGCAGCTCCCGACAGGGGGCTAATTCACCCCTCCACTTT.

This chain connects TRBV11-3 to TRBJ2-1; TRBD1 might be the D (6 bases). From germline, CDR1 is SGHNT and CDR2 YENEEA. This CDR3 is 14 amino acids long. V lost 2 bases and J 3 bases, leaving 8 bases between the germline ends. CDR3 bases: TGTGCCAGCAGCTTAACCAGGGGCTACAATGAGCAGTTCTTC. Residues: CASSLTRGYNEQFF.

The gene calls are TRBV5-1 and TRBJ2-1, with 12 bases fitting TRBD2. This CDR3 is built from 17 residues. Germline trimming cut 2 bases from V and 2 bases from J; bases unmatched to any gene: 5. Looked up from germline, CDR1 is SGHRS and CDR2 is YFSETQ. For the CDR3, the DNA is TGCGCCAGCAGCTTAGTACTAGCGGGGGGAACCTACAATGAGCAGTTCTTC. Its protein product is CASSLVLAGGTYNEQFF.

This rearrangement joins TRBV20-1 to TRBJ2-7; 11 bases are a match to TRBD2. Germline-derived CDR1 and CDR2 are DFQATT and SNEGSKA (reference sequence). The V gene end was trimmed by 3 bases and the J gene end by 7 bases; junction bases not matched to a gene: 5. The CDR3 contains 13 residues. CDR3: CSASEGLAVEQYF. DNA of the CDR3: TGCAGTGCTAGTGAGGGACTAGCGGTAGAGCAGTACTTC.

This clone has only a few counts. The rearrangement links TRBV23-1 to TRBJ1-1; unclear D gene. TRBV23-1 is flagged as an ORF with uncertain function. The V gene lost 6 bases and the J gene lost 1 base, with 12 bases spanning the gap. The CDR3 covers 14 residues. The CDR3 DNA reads TGCGCCAGCAGCCAAACGGGGAGGAACACTGAAGCTTTCTTT. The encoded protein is CASSQTGRNTEAFF.

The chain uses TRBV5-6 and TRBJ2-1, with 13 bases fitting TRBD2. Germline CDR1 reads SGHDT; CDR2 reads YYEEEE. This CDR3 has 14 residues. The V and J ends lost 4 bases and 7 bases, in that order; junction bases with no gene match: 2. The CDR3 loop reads CASSGLAGANEQFF. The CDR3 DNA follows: TGTGCCAGCAGCGGACTAGCGGGAGCGAATGAGCAGTTCTTC.

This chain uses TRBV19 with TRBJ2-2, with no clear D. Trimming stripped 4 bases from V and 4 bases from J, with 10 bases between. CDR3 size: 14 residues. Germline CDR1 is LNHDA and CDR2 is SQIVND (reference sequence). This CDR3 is CASSTHTPTGELFF. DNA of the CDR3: TGTGCCAGTAGTACCCACACCCCCACCGGGGAGCTGTTTTTT.

CDR3 amino acids: CAISEPGTPKTF. For the CDR3, the DNA is TGTGCCATCAGTGAGCCCGGGACACCAAAAACCTTC. V gene TRBV10-3 combines with J gene TRBJ1-2; TRBD1 is a possible D gene (6 bases). The CDR3 consists of 12 residues. Germline V gene sequence: CDR1 ENHRY, CDR2 SYGVKD. The V end lost 2 bases, the J end lost 14 bases, and 15 bases lay between the germline ends.

In nucleotides, the CDR3 is TGTGCCAGCAGCCCATCCGGGAGAGGGACTGAAGCTTTCTTT. It codes for CASSPSGRGTEAFF. The chain couples TRBV7-2 to TRBJ1-1; D ambiguous. Germline CDR1 is SGHTA and CDR2 is FQGNSA. This CDR3 has 14 amino acids. Trimming left V 5 bases short and J 5 bases short, with 15 bases between.

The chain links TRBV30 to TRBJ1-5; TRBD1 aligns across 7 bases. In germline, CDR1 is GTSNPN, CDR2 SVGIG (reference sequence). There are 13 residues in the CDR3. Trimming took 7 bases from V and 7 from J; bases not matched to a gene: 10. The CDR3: CASSGGGGQPQHF. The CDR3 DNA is TGTGCCTCCTCAGGAGGGGGCGGACAGCCCCAGCATTTT. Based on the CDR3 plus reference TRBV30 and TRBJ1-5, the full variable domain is SQTIHQWPATLVQPVGSPLSLECTVEGTSNPNLYWYRQAAGRGLQLLFYSVGIGQISSEVPQNLSASRPQDRQFILSSKKLLLSDSGFYLCASSGGGGQPQHFGDGTRLSIL.

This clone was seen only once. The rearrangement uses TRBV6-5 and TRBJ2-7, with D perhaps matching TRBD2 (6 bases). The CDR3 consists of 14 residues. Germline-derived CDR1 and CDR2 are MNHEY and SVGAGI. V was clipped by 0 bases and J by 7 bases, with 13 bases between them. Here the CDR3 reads CASSYSEGAKEQYF. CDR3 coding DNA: TGTGCCAGCAGTTACTCGGAGGGAGCGAAGGAGCAGTACTTC.

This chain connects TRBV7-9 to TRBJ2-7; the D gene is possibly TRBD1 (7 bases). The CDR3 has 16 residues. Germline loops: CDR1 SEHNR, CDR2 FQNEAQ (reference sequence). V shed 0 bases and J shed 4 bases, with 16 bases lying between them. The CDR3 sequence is CASSLALGGTEYEQYF. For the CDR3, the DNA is TGTGCCAGCAGCTTAGCGTTAGGGGGGACAGAGTACGAGCAGTACTTC.

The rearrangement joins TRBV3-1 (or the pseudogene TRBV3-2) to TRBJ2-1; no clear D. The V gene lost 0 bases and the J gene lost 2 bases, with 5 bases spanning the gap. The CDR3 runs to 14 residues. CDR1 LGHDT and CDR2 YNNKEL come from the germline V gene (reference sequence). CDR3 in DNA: TGTGCCAGCAGCCAAGATAGCCCCTACAATGAGCAGTTCTTC. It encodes CASSQDSPYNEQFF.

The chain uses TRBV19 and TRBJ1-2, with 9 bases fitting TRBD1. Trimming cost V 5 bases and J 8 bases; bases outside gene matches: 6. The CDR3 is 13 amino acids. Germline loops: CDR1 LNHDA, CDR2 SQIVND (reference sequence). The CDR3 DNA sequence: TGTGCCAGTAGTCCAAGGGACAGGGAAGGCTACACCTTC. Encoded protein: CASSPRDREGYTF.

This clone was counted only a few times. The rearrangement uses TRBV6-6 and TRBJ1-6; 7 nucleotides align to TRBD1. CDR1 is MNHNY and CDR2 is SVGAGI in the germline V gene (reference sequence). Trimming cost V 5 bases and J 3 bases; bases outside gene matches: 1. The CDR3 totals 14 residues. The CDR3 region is CASSGQVYNSPLHF. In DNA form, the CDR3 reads TGTGCCAGCAGTGGACAGGTCTATAATTCACCCCTCCACTTT.

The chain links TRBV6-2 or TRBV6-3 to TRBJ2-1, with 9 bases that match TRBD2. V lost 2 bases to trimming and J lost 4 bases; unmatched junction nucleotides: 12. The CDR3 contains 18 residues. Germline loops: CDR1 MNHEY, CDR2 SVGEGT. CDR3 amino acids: CASSYKIGGGAGYNEQFF. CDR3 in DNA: TGTGCCAGCAGTTACAAGATCGGCGGGGGGGCGGGATACAATGAGCAGTTCTTC.

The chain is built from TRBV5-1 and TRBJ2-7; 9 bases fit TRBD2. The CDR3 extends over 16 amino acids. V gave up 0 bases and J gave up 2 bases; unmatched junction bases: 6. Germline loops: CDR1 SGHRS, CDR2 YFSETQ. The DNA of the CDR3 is TGCGCCAGCAGCTTGGTAGATCTAGCGGGGACCTACGAGCAGTACTTC. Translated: CASSLVDLAGTYEQYF.

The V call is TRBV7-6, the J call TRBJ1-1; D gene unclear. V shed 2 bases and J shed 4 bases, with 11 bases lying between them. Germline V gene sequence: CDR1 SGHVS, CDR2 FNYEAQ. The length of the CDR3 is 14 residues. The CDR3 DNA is TGTGCCAGCAGCTTAAATCCCCTCGGCACTGAAGCTTTCTTT. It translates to CASSLNPLGTEAFF.

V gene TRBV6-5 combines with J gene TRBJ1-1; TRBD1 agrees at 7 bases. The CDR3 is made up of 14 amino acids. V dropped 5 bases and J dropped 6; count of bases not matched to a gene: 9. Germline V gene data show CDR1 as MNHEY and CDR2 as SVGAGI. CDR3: CASSQKNRGPEAFF. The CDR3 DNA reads TGTGCCAGCAGTCAAAAGAACAGGGGCCCTGAAGCTTTCTTT.

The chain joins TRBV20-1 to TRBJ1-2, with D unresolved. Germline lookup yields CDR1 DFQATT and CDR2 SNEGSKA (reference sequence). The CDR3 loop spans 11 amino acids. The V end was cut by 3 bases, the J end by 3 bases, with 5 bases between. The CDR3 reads CSARRDYGYTF. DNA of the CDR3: TGCAGTGCTAGGAGGGACTATGGCTACACCTTC.